This T cell receptor (beta chain) was identified during a study of cytomegalovirus exposure and HLA in healthy donors. Overall study: Prior work identified around 100 million unique TCR beta sequences in about 179 million T cells. Study-level points and caveats: HLA-A and HLA-B allele assignments for most subjects were reportedly predicted accurately using TCR beta sequences. As a later analysis showed, a missense DCLRE1C variant was linked to trimming of TCR beta V- and J-genes.

Concerning this clone itself: Its matching antigen is unknown.

Use of 60 Vbeta and 13 Jbeta primers characterized the PCR. Study processing details: A later analysis tallied about 80 million unique TCR beta chains, 8.5 million to 11 million of them shared. This table comes from immunoSEQ multiplex PCR, and its TCRdb copy is limited to in-frame clones, with some not included. D and trimming come from the DNA, and the V and J calls and clone size come from that table. The sample lists about 130,000 clones, approximately 75% occurring once. Trimming cost V 6 bases and J 3 bases, with 20 bases left between them. CDR3 length: 16 residues. Per the germline V gene, CDR1 is MDHEN and CDR2 is SYDVKM.

This TCR was recovered from a woman in her forties or fifties in good health and CMV-seronegative. Sequenced sample: PBMCs. V and J are TRBV28 and TRBJ1-1, with TRBD1 as a possible D gene (6 bases). The CDR3 spells CASRPWGGGVDTEAFF. In DNA form, the CDR3 reads TGTGCCAGCAGACCTTGGGGAGGGGGTGTGGACACTGAAGCTTTCTTT.